This entry lists 5 T cell receptor beta chains sequenced from one sample in a study of control samples from healthy donors and cancer patients. Measured with immunoSEQ multiplex PCR; TCRdb has only the in-frame clones, and not every one. The table has some 150,000 clones, about 94% seen once. Sequencing was carried out using blood. These TCRs come from a woman between 55 and 75 years old in good health.

The chain links TRBV7-9 to TRBJ1-5, with D tentatively TRBD1 (5 bases). V lost 6 bases and J lost 7, with 16 bases in between. Germline V gene data show CDR1 as SEHNR and CDR2 as FQNEAQ (reference sequence). This CDR3 has 14 amino acids. DNA of the CDR3: TGTGCCAGCAGTTCGCGAGGGGAGATCCAGCCCCAGCATTTT. This sequence encodes CASSSRGEIQPQHF.

This chain connects TRBV7-8 to TRBJ1-2, with 10 bases fitting TRBD1. Germline trimming cut 4 bases from V and 5 bases from J; bases unmatched to any gene: 4. This CDR3 contains 14 residues. Germline V gene sequence: CDR1 SGHVS, CDR2 FQNEAQ. CDR3: CASSWDRGGYGYTF. DNA for the CDR3: TGTGCCAGCAGCTGGGACAGGGGAGGATATGGCTACACCTTC.

The gene calls are TRBV7-3 and TRBJ2-5; the match to TRBD2 covers 8 bases. There are 16 residues in the CDR3. J was trimmed by 0 bases and V by 0 bases; bases with no gene match: 3. Per germline, CDR1 SGHTA and CDR2 FQGTGA. CDR3 protein: CASSLTSGANQETQYF. In DNA, the CDR3 is TGTGCCAGCAGCTTAACTAGCGGGGCGAACCAAGAGACCCAGTACTTC. The variable domain in full, with the rest retrieved from reference TRBV7-3 and TRBJ2-5, is GAGVSQTPSNKVTEKGKYVELRCDPISGHTALYWYRQSLGQGPEFLIYFQGTGAADDSGLPNDRFFAVRPEGSVSTLKIQRTERGDSAVYLCASSLTSGANQETQYFGPGTRLLVL.

The rearrangement links TRBV4-1 to TRBJ1-6; D gene ambiguous. Germline CDR1 MGHRA, CDR2 YSYEKL. This CDR3 spans 18 amino acids. V dropped 0 bases and J dropped 4 bases, with 16 bases sitting between them. CDR3 sequence (DNA): TGCGCCAGCAGCCAAGATCCCCGGGTTTTTGGGTATAATTCACCCCTCCACTTT. It yields the protein CASSQDPRVFGYNSPLHF.

The chain links TRBV28 to TRBJ1-1, with D unclear. Germline CDR1 is MDHEN and CDR2 is SYDVKM. V lost 3 bases to trimming and J lost 6 bases, with 11 bases between them. CDR3 length equals 13 residues. The CDR3 spells CASSLITGAEAFF. In DNA form, the CDR3 reads TGTGCCAGCAGTTTGATCACGGGTGCTGAAGCTTTCTTT.